These 3 T cell receptor beta chains were sequenced from one sample in a study of cytomegalovirus exposure and HLA in healthy donors. With 60 Vbeta and 13 Jbeta primers, the PCR was carried out. Libraries were prepared by immunoSEQ multiplex PCR; TCRdb keeps only in-frame clonotypes and omits some of them. Here the sample spans roughly 150,000 clones, approximately 85% being singletons. The sequenced sample consisted of PBMCs. The receptors were gathered from a man aged 30 to 39 in good health and CMV-seropositive.

The chain uses TRBV6-6 and TRBJ2-7, with D possibly being TRBD1 (7 bases). This CDR3 comprises 15 residues. V was cut by 4 bases and J by 2 bases, with 15 bases left in between. The germline gives CDR1 MNHNY, CDR2 SVGAGI (reference sequence). CDR3 coding DNA: TGTGCCAGCAGTTTCTCGAGCAGGGGGGCCTACGAGCAGTACTTC. It yields the protein CASSFSSRGAYEQYF.

The V and J genes are TRBV5-4 and TRBJ2-7, with TRBD2 matching over 11 bases. V was clipped by 2 bases and J by 3 bases; unmatched bases: 7. Germline CDR1 and CDR2: SGHNT and YYREEE (reference sequence). This CDR3 has 16 residues. CDR3 nucleotide sequence: TGTGCCAGCAGCTTCGGGACTAGCGGAGGAAACTACGAGCAGTACTTC. Translation: CASSFGTSGGNYEQYF.

The rearrangement uses TRBV30 and TRBJ2-7; TRBD2 is a possible D gene (5 bases). Germline loops: CDR1 GTSNPN, CDR2 SVGIG (reference sequence). The CDR3 runs to 13 residues. V gave up 2 bases and J gave up 1 base, with 9 bases separating them. CDR3: CAWSYGLSYEQYF. Here the CDR3 DNA reads TGTGCCTGGAGTTACGGACTGTCCTACGAGCAGTACTTC.